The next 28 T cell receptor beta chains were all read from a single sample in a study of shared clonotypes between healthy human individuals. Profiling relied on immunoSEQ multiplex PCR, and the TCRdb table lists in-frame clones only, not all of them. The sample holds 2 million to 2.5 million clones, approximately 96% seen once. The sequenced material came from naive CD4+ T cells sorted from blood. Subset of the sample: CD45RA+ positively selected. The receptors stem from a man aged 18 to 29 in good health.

The CDR3 sequence is CASRFWGSLAKNIQYF. As DNA, the CDR3 is TGTGCAAGTCGCTTTTGGGGGTCCCTAGCCAAAAACATTCAGTACTTC. The chain is built from TRBV12-2 and TRBJ2-4. TRBV12-2 is recorded as a pseudogene. The CDR3 consists of 16 residues.

CDR3 coding DNA: TGTGCCAGCTCACCGAACTCCGGGACAGGGATGCACGAGCAGTACTTC. Residues: CASSPNSGTGMHEQYF. V gene TRBV18 combines with J gene TRBJ2-7, with 9 bases matching TRBD1. There are 16 residues in the CDR3. V was clipped by 3 bases and J by 5 bases; unmatched bases: 11. Looked up from germline, CDR1 is KGHSH and CDR2 is LQKENI.

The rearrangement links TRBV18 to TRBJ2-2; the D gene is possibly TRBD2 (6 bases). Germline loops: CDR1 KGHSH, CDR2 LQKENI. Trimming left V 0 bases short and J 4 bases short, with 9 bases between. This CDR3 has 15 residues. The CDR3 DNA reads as TGTGCCAGCTCACCACCGGAGGGCAGCACCGGGGAGCTGTTTTTT. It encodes CASSPPEGSTGELFF.

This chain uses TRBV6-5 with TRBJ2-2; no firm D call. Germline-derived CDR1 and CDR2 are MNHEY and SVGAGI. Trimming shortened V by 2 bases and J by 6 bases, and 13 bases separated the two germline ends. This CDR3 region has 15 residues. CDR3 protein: CASSYTSQLAGELFF. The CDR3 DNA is TGTGCCAGCAGTTACACATCTCAGCTCGCCGGGGAGCTGTTTTTT.

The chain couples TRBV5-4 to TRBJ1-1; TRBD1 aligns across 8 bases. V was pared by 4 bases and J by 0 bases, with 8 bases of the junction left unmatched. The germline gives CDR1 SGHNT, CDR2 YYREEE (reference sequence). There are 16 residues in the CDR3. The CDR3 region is CASSIGQGLMNTEAFF. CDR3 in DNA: TGTGCCAGCAGCATAGGACAGGGCTTAATGAACACTGAAGCTTTCTTT.

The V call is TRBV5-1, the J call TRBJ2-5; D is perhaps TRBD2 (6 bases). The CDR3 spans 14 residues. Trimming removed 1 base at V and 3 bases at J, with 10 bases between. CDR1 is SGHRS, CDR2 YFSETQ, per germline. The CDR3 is CASSLRGSEETQYF. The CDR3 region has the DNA TGCGCCAGCAGCTTGCGGGGGTCCGAAGAGACCCAGTACTTC.

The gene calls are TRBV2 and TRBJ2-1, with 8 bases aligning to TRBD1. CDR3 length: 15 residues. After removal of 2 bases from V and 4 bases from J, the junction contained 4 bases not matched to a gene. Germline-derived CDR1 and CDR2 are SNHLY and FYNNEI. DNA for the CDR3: TGTGCCAGCAGTGAAAAGCAGGGGGCGTACAATGAGCAGTTCTTC. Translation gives CASSEKQGAYNEQFF.

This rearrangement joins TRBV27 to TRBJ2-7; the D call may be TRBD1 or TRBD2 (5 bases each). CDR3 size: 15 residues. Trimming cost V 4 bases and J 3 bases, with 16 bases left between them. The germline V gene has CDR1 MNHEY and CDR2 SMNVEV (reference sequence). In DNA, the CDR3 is TGTGCCAGCAGTTATAACGGGGCCGAATACTACGAGCAGTACTTC. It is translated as CASSYNGAEYYEQYF.

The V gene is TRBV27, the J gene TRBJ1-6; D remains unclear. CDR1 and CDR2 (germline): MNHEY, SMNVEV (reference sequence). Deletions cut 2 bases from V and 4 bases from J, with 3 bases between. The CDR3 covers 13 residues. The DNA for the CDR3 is TGTGCCAGCAGTTTAGGATATAATTCACCCCTCCACTTT. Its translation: CASSLGYNSPLHF.

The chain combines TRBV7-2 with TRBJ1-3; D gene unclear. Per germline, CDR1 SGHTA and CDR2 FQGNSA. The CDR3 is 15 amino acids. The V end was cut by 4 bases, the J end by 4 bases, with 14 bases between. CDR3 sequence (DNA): TGTGCCAGCAGCTCGCAGCCCGGCCTGGGAAACACCATATATTTT. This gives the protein CASSSQPGLGNTIYF.

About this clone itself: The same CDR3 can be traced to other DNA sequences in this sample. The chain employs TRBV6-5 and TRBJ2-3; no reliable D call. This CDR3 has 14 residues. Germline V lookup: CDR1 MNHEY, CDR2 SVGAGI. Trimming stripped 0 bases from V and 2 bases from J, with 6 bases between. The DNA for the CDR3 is TGTGCCAGCAGTTACTCTCCGATCACAGATACGCAGTATTTT. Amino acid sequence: CASSYSPITDTQYF.

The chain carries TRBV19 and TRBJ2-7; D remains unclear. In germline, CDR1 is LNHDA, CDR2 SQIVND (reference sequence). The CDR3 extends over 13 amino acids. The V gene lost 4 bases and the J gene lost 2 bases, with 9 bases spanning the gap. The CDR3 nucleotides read TGTGCCAGTAGTAACCACTGGACCTACGAGCAGTACTTC. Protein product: CASSNHWTYEQYF. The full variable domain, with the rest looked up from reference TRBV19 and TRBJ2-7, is DGGITQSPKYLFRKEGQNVTLSCEQNLNHDAMYWYRQDPGQGLRLIYYSQIVNDFQKGDIAEGYSVSREKKESFPLTVTSAQKNPTAFYLCASSNHWTYEQYFGPGTRLTVT.

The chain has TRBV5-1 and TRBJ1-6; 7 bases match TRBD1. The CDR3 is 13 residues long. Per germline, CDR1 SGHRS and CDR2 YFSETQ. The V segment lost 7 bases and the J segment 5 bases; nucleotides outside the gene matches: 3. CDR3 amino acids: CASSGTDNSPLHF. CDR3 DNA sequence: TGCGCCAGCTCCGGGACAGATAATTCACCCCTCCACTTT.

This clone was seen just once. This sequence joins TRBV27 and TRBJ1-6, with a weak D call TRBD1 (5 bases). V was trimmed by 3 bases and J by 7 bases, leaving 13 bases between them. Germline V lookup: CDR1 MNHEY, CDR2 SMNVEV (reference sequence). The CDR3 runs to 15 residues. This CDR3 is CASSLRAGDNSPLHF. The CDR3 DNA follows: TGTGCCAGCAGTTTGCGGGCGGGGGACAATTCACCCCTCCACTTT.

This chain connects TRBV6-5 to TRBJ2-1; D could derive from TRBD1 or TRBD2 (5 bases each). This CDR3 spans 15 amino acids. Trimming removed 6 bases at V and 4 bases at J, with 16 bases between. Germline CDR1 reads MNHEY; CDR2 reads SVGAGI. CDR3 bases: TGTGCCAGCAGAGCCACCGGGACGACGTACAATGAGCAGTTCTTC. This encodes CASRATGTTYNEQFF.

CDR3 in amino acids: CASSLPVGEANYGYTF. CDR3 DNA sequence: TGTGCCAGCAGCCTCCCCGTGGGAGAAGCAAACTATGGCTACACCTTC. The chain has TRBV5-8 and TRBJ1-2; D unclear. CDR1 is SGHTS and CDR2 is YDEGEE in the germline V gene. The CDR3 loop spans 16 amino acids. Trimming pared 4 bases from V and 2 bases from J, leaving 18 bases between.

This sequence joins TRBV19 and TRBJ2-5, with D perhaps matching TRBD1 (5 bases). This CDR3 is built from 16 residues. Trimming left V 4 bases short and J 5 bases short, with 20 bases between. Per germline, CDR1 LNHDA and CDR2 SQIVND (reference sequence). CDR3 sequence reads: CASSNGAGFLGETQYF. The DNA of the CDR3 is TGTGCCAGTAGTAATGGGGCAGGATTCCTGGGGGAGACCCAGTACTTC.

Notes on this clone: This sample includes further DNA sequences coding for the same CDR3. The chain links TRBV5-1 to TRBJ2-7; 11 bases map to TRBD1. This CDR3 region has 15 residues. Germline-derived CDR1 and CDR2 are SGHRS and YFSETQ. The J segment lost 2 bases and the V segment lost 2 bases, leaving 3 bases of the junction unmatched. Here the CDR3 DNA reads TGCGCCAGCAGCTTAACGGGACAGGGGGCCTACGAGCAGTACTTC. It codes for CASSLTGQGAYEQYF.

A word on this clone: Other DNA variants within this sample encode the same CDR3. CDR3 protein: CASRGTENTEAFF. The CDR3 coding sequence is TGTGCCAGCAGAGGGACGGAGAACACTGAAGCTTTCTTT. This chain links TRBV6-5 with TRBJ1-1; D is possibly TRBD1 (5 bases). Germline lookup yields CDR1 MNHEY and CDR2 SVGAGI. Between the trimmed V and J ends, which lost 6 bases and 1 base, there was a span of 9 bases. The CDR3 runs to 13 residues.

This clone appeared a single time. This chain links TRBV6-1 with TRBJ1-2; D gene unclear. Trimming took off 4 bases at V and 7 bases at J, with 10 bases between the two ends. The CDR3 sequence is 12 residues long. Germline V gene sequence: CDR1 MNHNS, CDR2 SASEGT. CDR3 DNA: TGTGCCAGCAGTGTAACAGCCCTTGGCTACACCTTC. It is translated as CASSVTALGYTF.

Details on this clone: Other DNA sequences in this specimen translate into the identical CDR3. The CDR3 region is CASSLAGLGNTIYF. CDR3 coding DNA: TGTGCCAGCAGCTTAGCAGGACTCGGAAACACCATATATTTT. This chain connects TRBV11-2 to TRBJ1-3; D gene ambiguous. This CDR3 has 14 amino acids. The germline CDR1 and CDR2 sequences are SGHAT and FQNNGV. The ends were cut back, 1 base at V and 4 bases at J, with 8 bases in the middle. Supplemented by reference TRBV11-2 and TRBJ1-3, the full variable domain reads EAGVAQSPRYKIIEKRQSVAFWCNPISGHATLYWYQQILGQGPKLLIQFQNNGVVDDSQLPKDRFSAERLKGVDSTLKIQPAKLEDSAVYLCASSLAGLGNTIYFGEGSWLTVV.

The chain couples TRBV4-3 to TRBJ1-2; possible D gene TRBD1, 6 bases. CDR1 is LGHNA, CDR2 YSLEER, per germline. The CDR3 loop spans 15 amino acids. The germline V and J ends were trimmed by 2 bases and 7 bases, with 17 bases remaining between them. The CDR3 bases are TGCGCCAGCAGCCAATCCCGTACGGGGGCGGGTGGCTACACCTTC. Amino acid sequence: CASSQSRTGAGGYTF.

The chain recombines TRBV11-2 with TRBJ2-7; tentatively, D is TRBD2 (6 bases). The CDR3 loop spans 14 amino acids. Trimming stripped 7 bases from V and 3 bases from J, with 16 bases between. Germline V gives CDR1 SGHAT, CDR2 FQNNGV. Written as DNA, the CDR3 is TGTGCCAGCACCCGGACGGGACTTTACTACGAGCAGTACTTC. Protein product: CASTRTGLYYEQYF.

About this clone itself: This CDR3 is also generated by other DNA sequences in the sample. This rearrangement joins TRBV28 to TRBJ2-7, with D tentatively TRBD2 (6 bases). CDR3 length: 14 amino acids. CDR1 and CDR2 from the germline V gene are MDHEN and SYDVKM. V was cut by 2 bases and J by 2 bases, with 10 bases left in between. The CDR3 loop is CASSLGGGTYEQYF. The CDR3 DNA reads TGTGCCAGCAGTTTAGGTGGGGGGACCTACGAGCAGTACTTC.

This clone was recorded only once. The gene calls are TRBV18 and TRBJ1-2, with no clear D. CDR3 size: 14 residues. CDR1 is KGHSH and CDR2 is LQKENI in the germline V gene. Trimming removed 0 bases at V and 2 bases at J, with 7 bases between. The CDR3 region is CASSPPTKNYGYTF. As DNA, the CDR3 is TGTGCCAGCTCACCACCGACGAAAAACTATGGCTACACCTTC.

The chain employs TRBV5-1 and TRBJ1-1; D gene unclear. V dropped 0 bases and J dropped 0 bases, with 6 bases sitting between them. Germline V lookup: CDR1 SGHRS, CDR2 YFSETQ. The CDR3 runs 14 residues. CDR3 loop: CASSLDLVNTEAFF. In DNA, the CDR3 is TGCGCCAGCAGCTTGGATTTGGTGAACACTGAAGCTTTCTTT.

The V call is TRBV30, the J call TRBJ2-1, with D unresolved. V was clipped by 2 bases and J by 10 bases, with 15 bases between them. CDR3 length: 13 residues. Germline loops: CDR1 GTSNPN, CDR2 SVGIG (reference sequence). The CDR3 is CAWSLGLAREQFF. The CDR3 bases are TGTGCCTGGAGTCTGGGCTTAGCAAGGGAGCAGTTCTTC.

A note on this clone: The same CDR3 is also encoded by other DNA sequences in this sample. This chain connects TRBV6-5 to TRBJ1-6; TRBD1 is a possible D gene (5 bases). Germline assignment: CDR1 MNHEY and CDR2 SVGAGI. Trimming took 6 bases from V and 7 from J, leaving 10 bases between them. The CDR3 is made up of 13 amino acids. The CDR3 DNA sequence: TGTGCCAGCAGCCGACAGCGGAATTCACCCCTCCACTTT. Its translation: CASSRQRNSPLHF.